In its sample, the clone carrying this T cell receptor beta chain was seen a few times. TCRdb processed the 5' RACE reads anew with MiXCR; each CDR3 protein has one entry. The table records fewer than 500,000 distinct CDR3 sequences, over 11% of them present only once. This specimen belongs to a study of identical twins. V dropped 1 base and J dropped 1; count of bases not matched to a gene: 5. Germline V gives CDR1 SQVTM, CDR2 ANQGSEA. This CDR3 contains 15 residues. These data were also filed under a second study, of yellow fever vaccine responses in identical twins.

V gene TRBV29-1 combines with J gene TRBJ1-1; 8 nucleotides align to TRBD1. The sequenced sample consisted of CD4+ T cells sorted from blood. The sequence derives from a woman between 18 and 29 years old in good health. CDR3 amino acids: CSVEGRTGRNTEAFF. DNA of the CDR3: TGCAGCGTTGAAGGAAGGACAGGGCGGAACACTGAAGCTTTCTTT.